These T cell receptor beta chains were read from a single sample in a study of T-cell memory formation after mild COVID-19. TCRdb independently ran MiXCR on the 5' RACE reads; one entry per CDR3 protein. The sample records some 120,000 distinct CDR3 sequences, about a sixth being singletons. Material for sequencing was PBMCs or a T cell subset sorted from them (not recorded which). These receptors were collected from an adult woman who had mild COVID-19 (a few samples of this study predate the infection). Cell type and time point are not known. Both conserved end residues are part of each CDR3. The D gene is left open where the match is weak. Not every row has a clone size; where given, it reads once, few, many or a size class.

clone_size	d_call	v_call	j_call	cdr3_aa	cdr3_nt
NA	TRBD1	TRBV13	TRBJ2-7	CASSTAVTGAPYEQYF	TGTGCCAGCAGCACGGCGGTGACAGGGGCCCCCTACGAGCAGTACTTC
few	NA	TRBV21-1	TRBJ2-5	CASSKDGRETQYF	TGTGCCAGCAGCAAAGACGGCCGAGAGACCCAGTACTTC
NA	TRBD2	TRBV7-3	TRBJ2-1	CASSPRSGLAGFNEQFF	TGTGCCAGCAGCCCCAGGTCGGGACTAGCGGGTTTCAATGAGCAGTTCTTC
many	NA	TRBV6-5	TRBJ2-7	CASSYSPTNYEQYF	TGTGCCAGCAGTTACTCCCCTACCAACTACGAGCAGTACTTC
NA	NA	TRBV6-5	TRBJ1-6	CASRRERGTKKSPLHF	TGTGCCAGCAGGAGAGAGCGGGGGACGAAGAAATCACCCCTCCACTTT
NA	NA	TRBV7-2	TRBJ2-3	CASSVSGTNANTQYF	TGTGCCAGCAGCGTATCCGGGACAAATGCTAATACGCAGTATTTT
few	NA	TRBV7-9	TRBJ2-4	CASSSSNQPNIQYF	TGTGCCAGCAGTTCCTCGAATCAGCCAAACATTCAGTACTTC
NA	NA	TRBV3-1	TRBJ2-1	CASSQVGLGNEQFF	TGTGCCAGCAGCCAAGTGGGGCTTGGCAATGAGCAGTTCTTC
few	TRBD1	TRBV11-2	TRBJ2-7	CASSLLRDRVSHEQYF	TGTGCCAGCAGCTTACTTAGGGACAGGGTGTCCCACGAGCAGTACTTC
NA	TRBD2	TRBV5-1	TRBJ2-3	CASSPGTSGGAPDTQYF	TGCGCCAGCAGCCCCGGGACTAGCGGGGGGGCACCAGATACGCAGTATTTT
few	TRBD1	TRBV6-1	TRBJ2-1	CASRKDRGTYNEQFF	TGTGCCAGCAGAAAGGACAGGGGAACCTACAATGAGCAGTTCTTC
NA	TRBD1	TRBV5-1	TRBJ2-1	CASSKLGTAPYNEQFF	TGCGCCAGCAGCAAGCTCGGGACAGCTCCCTACAATGAGCAGTTCTTC
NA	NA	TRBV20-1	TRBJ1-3	CSASTGTGGNTIYF	TGCAGTGCTAGTACAGGGACGGGTGGAAACACCATATATTTT
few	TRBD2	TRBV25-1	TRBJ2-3	CASSATSGGITDTQYF	TGTGCCAGCAGTGCAACTAGCGGGGGCATCACAGATACGCAGTATTTT
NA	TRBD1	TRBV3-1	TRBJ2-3	CASSFGSTGTGTDTQYF	TGTGCCAGCAGCTTCGGATCCACCGGGACAGGGACAGATACGCAGTATTTT
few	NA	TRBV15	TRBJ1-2	CATSRDSGNYGYTF	TGTGCCACCAGCAGAGATAGCGGGAACTATGGCTACACCTTC
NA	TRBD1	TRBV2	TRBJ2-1	CASSPGTGPWDEQFF	TGTGCCAGCAGCCCCGGGACAGGCCCTTGGGATGAGCAGTTCTTC